The clone carrying this T cell receptor beta chain was recorded many times. Antigen: not known. Preparation of the bulk TCR libraries relied on previously described methods and listed TCR primers. One entry per CDR3 protein, called by TCRdb with MiXCR from the PCR reads. The sample lists a few hundred thousand distinct CDR3 sequences; roughly 23% were seen once. The sample is drawn from a study of molecular identifiers for immune sequencing clone quantification. General study results and limits: Beyond 20 RNA copies, clones held over 99% of effector molecules, compared with under 1% in naive cells.

Germline V gene lookup returns CDR1 MNHEY and CDR2 SVGAGI. The CDR3 is made up of 16 amino acids. The V gene end was trimmed by 6 bases and the J gene end by 2 bases; junction bases not matched to a gene: 8. This TCR was recovered from a human donor in good health. Some libraries in this study had Jurkat cell RNA spiked in. V is TRBV6-5 and J is TRBJ2-5; TRBD2 agrees at 11 bases. The sequenced sample was naive CD8+ T cells from blood, with Jurkat cell RNA spiked in. Subset denoted: FACS-sorted CD8+CD4-CCR7+CD45RA+ naive T cells. Here the CDR3 reads CASSHSASGGQETQYF. The CDR3 nucleotides are TGTGCCAGCAGCCACTCGGCTAGCGGGGGGCAAGAGACCCAGTACTTC.